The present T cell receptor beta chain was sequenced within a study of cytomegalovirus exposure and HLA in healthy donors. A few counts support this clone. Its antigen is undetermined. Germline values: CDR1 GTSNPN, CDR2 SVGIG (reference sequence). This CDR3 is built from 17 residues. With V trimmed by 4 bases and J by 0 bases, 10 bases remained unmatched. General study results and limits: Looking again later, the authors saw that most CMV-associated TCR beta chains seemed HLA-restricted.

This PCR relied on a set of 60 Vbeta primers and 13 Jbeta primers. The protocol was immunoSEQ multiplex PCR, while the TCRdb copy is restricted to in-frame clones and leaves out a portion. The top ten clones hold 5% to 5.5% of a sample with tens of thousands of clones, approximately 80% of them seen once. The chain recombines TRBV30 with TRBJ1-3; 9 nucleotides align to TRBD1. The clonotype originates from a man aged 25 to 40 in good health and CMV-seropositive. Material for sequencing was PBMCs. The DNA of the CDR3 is TGTGCCTGGATGAAGGGACAGGGACTAAGCTCTGGAAACACCATATATTTT. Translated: CAWMKGQGLSSGNTIYF.